The 20 T cell receptor beta chains presented below share a single source sample, sequenced in a study of CD8 T cells in Susac syndrome (dated by TCRdb to between 2017 and 2020). Libraries were built with the immunoSEQ multiplex PCR assay. RNA was extracted with the RNeasy kit and roughly 0.45 to 1 ug was reverse transcribed using random hexamers. TCRdb itself trimmed the public reads at Q25 with fastp, ran MiXCR and retained productive beta chains. Each entry merges the rows of one CDR3 protein and shows their most common DNA and genes. The sample records about 190,000 distinct CDR3 sequences, approximately 96% of which are singletons. 0.075% to 0.1% of the sample is in the top ten clones. The sample comprised CD4+ T cells from PBMCs. The receptors were sampled from a human donor with Susac syndrome.

V gene TRBV10-3 combines with J gene TRBJ2-7; the D gene is possibly TRBD2 (7 bases). This CDR3 is built from 14 residues. The V gene's germline CDR1 is ENHRY and CDR2 SYGVKD. Trimming removed 1 base from V and 6 bases from J, with 13 bases in between. CDR3 residues: CAISEWEGEAEQYF. The CDR3 DNA sequence: TGTGCCATCAGTGAGTGGGAGGGGGAGGCCGAGCAGTACTTC.

V gene TRBV29-1 combines with J gene TRBJ2-5; D perhaps matches TRBD1 (6 bases). The CDR3 sequence is 14 residues long. V was trimmed by 5 bases and J by 4 bases, leaving 17 bases between them. Germline V CDR1 and CDR2: SQVTM, ANQGSEA. Here the CDR3 DNA reads TGCAGCGTTCGGCCCCCCGCAGGGGTAGAGACCCAGTACTTC. Residues: CSVRPPAGVETQYF.

V usage is TRBV20-1 and J usage is TRBJ2-3; D is possibly TRBD2 (6 bases). The CDR3 loop spans 14 amino acids. Germline loops: CDR1 DFQATT, CDR2 SNEGSKA (reference sequence). V gave up 5 bases and J gave up 0 bases, with 12 bases separating them. The DNA of the CDR3 is TGCAGTGCTCAGGAGGGCAGGAGCACAGATACGCAGTATTTT. This translates into CSAQEGRSTDTQYF.

This chain connects TRBV6-4 to TRBJ2-2; D ambiguous. Germline V lookup: CDR1 MRHNA, CDR2 SNTAGT. Trimming shortened V by 7 bases and J by 1 base, and 10 bases separated the two germline ends. The CDR3 covers 14 residues. CDR3 sequence reads: CASKLDLNTGELFF. For the CDR3, the DNA is TGTGCCAGCAAATTGGACCTGAACACCGGGGAGCTGTTTTTT.

The CDR3 DNA is TGTGCCAGCAGCCAGGAGTACAGGGGAACTGAAGCTTTCTTT. Its protein is CASSQEYRGTEAFF. V and J are TRBV3-1 and TRBJ1-1; 7 positions match TRBD1. This CDR3 region has 14 residues. J lost 5 bases, V lost 3 bases, and 6 bases had no gene match. The germline CDR1 and CDR2 sequences are LGHDT and YNNKEL (reference sequence).

The V gene is TRBV7-2, the J gene TRBJ2-7; 13 bases line up with TRBD2. The J segment lost 4 bases and the V segment lost 5 bases, leaving 5 bases of the junction unmatched. Germline CDR1 is SGHTA and CDR2 is FQGNSA. The CDR3 length is 15 residues. As DNA, the CDR3 is TGTGCCAGCAGCGGACTAGCGGGGGACTCATACGAGCAGTACTTC. This sequence encodes CASSGLAGDSYEQYF.

This clonotype is a singleton in its sample. The V and J genes are TRBV12-3 or TRBV12-4 and TRBJ2-5, with TRBD1 identical over 7 bases. Trimming removed 3 bases from V and 2 bases from J; junction bases left unmatched: 3. The length of the CDR3 is 14 residues. In nucleotides, the CDR3 is TGTGCCAGCAGTTTCAGCAGGGGGCAAGAGACCCAGTACTTC. Its protein product is CASSFSRGQETQYF.

This rearrangement joins TRBV7-2 to TRBJ2-7, with 8 bases fitting TRBD1. The CDR3 runs 14 residues. The germline V gene encodes CDR1 SGHTA and CDR2 FQGNSA. Germline trimming cut 6 bases from V and 2 bases from J; bases unmatched to any gene: 6. Here the CDR3 DNA reads TGTGCCAGCAGAGGGACAGGTTTCCCCTACGAGCAGTACTTC. Its protein is CASRGTGFPYEQYF.

This clonotype was detected only once. CDR3 nucleotide sequence: TGTGCCAGCAGCTCCCGCAGTAGGGGGCCCTCCTACGAGCAGTACTTC. It is translated as CASSSRSRGPSYEQYF. The gene calls are TRBV27 and TRBJ2-7; 7 bases match TRBD1. Germline CDR1 reads MNHEY; CDR2 reads SMNVEV (reference sequence). The CDR3 length is 16 residues. With 6 bases clipped from V and 0 bases from J, the junction kept 11 bases outside the gene matches.

The genes are TRBV14 and TRBJ1-4; 8 nucleotides align to TRBD1. V dropped 8 bases and J dropped 1; count of bases not matched to a gene: 3. Per germline, CDR1 SGHDN and CDR2 FVKESK. The CDR3 contains 14 residues. The CDR3 protein is CASQGTGTNEKLFF. The CDR3 nucleotides are TGTGCCAGCCAGGGGACAGGAACTAATGAAAAACTGTTTTTT.

The V and J genes are TRBV9 and TRBJ1-5, with no clear D. Germline CDR1 is SGDLS and CDR2 is YYNGEE. This CDR3 spans 15 amino acids. Between the trimmed V and J ends, which lost 5 bases and 0 bases, there was a span of 12 bases. The CDR3 loop reads CASSPGPDSNQPQHF. CDR3 nucleotides: TGTGCCAGCAGTCCAGGACCGGATAGCAATCAGCCCCAGCATTTT.

V and J are TRBV10-3 and TRBJ1-2; no clear D gene. The V end was cut by 4 bases, the J end by 2 bases, with 8 bases between. In germline, CDR1 is ENHRY, CDR2 SYGVKD. The CDR3 is 13 residues long. In DNA, the CDR3 is TGTGCCATCAGTGGTGGTCCCAACTATGGCTACACCTTC. Its protein is CAISGGPNYGYTF.

The chain combines TRBV25-1 with TRBJ1-2, with D perhaps TRBD1 (5 bases). Germline CDR1 and CDR2: MGHDK and SYGVNS. V lost 6 bases and J 8 bases, leaving 13 bases between the germline ends. CDR3 length equals 12 residues. The CDR3 sequence: CASSTGTGGYTF. Here the CDR3 DNA reads TGTGCCAGCAGCACAGGCACGGGGGGCTACACCTTC.

The table lists this clonotype with a few counts. The rearrangement joins TRBV5-1 to TRBJ2-5, with 10 bases fitting TRBD2. The CDR3 covers 16 residues. J lost 1 base, V lost 0 bases, and 3 bases had no gene match. Germline assignment: CDR1 SGHRS and CDR2 YFSETQ. The DNA of the CDR3 is TGCGCCAGCAGCTTGGGTCCTAGCGGGGGCCAAGAGACCCAGTACTTC. Translating gives CASSLGPSGGQETQYF.

The V and J genes are TRBV7-2 and TRBJ1-6; 8 nucleotides agree with TRBD1. J was trimmed by 7 bases and V by 2 bases; bases with no gene match: 4. The CDR3 covers 15 residues. Germline CDR1 reads SGHTA; CDR2 reads FQGNSA. CDR3: CASSLQGAINSPLHF. The DNA of the CDR3 is TGTGCCAGCAGCTTACAGGGGGCGATAAATTCACCCCTCCACTTT.

This chain joins TRBV4-3 and TRBJ1-1; 7 nucleotides match TRBD1. Germline V gene data show CDR1 as LGHNA and CDR2 as YSLEER. The CDR3 has 13 residues. V gave up 1 base and J gave up 10 bases; unmatched junction bases: 6. The CDR3 bases are TGCGCCAGCAGCCAAGGGCGACAGGGTGCAGCTTTCTTT. This encodes CASSQGRQGAAFF.

In this sample, this clonotype turned up once. This rearrangement joins TRBV11-1 to TRBJ1-1; possible D gene TRBD1, 6 bases. Germline CDR1 and CDR2: SGHAT and FQDESV (reference sequence). The CDR3 is 13 residues long. Trimming left V 7 bases short and J 4 bases short, with 13 bases between. The CDR3 loop reads CASTAGGATEAFF. CDR3 nucleotides: TGTGCCAGCACCGCCGGGGGGGCCACTGAAGCTTTCTTT.

The V gene is TRBV5-1, the J gene TRBJ1-2, with 7 bases that match TRBD1. Germline loops: CDR1 SGHRS, CDR2 YFSETQ. J lost 10 bases, V lost 2 bases, and 14 bases had no gene match. CDR3 size: 15 residues. The DNA for the CDR3 is TGCGCCAGCAGCTTTCCCGGGACAGATTTTGAAGACTACACCTTC. This translates into CASSFPGTDFEDYTF.

The chain joins TRBV19 to TRBJ2-3; TRBD2 matches at 7 bases. V was clipped by 7 bases and J by 2 bases; unmatched bases: 6. CDR3 length: 14 amino acids. CDR1 is LNHDA and CDR2 is SQIVND in the germline V gene (reference sequence). CDR3 sequence reads: CASTSGALTDTQYF. The CDR3 coding sequence is TGTGCCAGTACGAGCGGGGCCCTCACAGATACGCAGTATTTT.

There are a few counts of this clonotype. V usage is TRBV7-9 and J usage is TRBJ1-1; D is unresolved. The CDR3 length is 12 residues. Per the germline V gene, CDR1 is SEHNR and CDR2 is FQNEAQ (reference sequence). The germline V and J ends were trimmed by 2 bases and 4 bases, with 5 bases remaining between them. CDR3 nucleotide sequence: TGTGCCAGCAGCTTATTTAGCACTGAAGCTTTCTTT. This translates into CASSLFSTEAFF. The full variable domain, its missing parts supplied by reference TRBV7-9 and TRBJ1-1, is DTGVSQNPRHKITKRGQNVTFRCDPISEHNRLYWYRQTLGQGPEFLTYFQNEAQLEKSRLLSDRFSAERPKGSFSTLEIQRTEQGDSAMYLCASSLFSTEAFFGQGTRLTVV.